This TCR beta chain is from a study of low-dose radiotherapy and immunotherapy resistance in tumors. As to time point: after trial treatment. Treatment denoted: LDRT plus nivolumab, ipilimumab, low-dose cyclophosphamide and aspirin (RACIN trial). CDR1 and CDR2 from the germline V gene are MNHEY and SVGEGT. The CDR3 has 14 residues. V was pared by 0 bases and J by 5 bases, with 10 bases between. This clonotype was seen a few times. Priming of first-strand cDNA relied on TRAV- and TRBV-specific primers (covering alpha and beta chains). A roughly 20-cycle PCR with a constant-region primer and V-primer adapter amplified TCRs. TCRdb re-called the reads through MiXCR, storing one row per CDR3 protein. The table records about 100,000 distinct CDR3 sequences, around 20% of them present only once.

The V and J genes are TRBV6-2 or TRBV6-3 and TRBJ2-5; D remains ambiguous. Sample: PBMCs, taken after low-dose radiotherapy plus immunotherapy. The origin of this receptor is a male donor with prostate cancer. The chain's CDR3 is CASSYSWAWETQYF. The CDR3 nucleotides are TGTGCCAGCAGTTACTCCTGGGCATGGGAGACCCAGTACTTC.